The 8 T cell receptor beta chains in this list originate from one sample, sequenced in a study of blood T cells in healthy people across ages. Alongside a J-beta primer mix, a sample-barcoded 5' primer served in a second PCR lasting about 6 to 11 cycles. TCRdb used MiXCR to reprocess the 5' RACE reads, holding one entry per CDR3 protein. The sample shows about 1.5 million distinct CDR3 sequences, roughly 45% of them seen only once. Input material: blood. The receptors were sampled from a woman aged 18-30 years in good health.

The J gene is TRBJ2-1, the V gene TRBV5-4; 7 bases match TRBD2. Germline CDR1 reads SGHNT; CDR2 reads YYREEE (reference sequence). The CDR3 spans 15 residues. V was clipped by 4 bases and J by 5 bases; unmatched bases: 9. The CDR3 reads CASSPGRTGDNEQFF. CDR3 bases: TGTGCCAGCAGCCCCGGGAGGACGGGGGACAATGAGCAGTTCTTC. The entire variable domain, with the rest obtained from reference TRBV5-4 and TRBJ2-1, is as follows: ETGVTQSPTHLIKTRGQQVTLRCSSQSGHNTVSWYQQALGQGPQFIFQYYREEENGRGNFPPRFSGLQFPNYSSELNVNALELDDSALYLCASSPGRTGDNEQFFGPGTRLTVL.

Here the CDR3 reads CASRTASTNEKLFF. CDR3 nucleotide sequence: TGTGCCAGCAGAACAGCCTCAACTAATGAAAAACTGTTTTTT. This chain connects TRBV6-1 to TRBJ1-4; D uncertain. The germline V gene encodes CDR1 MNHNS and CDR2 SASEGT. The CDR3 loop spans 14 amino acids. V was shortened by 6 bases and J by 0 bases, with 8 bases between the two germline ends.

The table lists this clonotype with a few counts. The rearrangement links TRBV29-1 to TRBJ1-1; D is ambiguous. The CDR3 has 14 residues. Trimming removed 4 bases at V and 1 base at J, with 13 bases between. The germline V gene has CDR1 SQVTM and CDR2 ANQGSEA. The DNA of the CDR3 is TGCAGCGTTGGGTCCCCCCCGGGGAACACTGAAGCTTTCTTT. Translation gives CSVGSPPGNTEAFF.

The CDR3 DNA is TGTGCCAGCGGGTCCAGCGGAACCTACGAGCAGTACTTC. This codes for CASGSSGTYEQYF. The rearrangement joins TRBV6-6 to TRBJ2-7, with D possibly TRBD2 on 5 matching bases. The CDR3 covers 13 residues. Germline CDR1 and CDR2: MNHNY and SVGAGI (reference sequence). Trimming shortened V by 8 bases and J by 2 bases, and 13 bases separated the two germline ends.

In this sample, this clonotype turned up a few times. This CDR3 reads CASSLPGSNVLTF. DNA of the CDR3: TGTGCCAGCAGTTTACCAGGGTCCAACGTCCTGACTTTC. This sequence joins TRBV27 and TRBJ2-6; D is perhaps TRBD1 (5 bases). From germline, CDR1 is MNHEY and CDR2 SMNVEV (reference sequence). The CDR3 runs to 13 residues. V shed 2 bases and J shed 8 bases, with 7 bases lying between them.

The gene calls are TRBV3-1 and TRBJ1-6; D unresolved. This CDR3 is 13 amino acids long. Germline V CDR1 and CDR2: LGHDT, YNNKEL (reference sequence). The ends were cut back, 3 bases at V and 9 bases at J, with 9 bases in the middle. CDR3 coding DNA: TGTGCCAGCAGCCAGCTCGAAATTTCACCCCTCCACTTT. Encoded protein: CASSQLEISPLHF.

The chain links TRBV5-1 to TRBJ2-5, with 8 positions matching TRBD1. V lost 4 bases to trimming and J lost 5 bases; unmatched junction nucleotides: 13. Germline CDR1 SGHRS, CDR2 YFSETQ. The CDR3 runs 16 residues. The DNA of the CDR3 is TGCGCCAGCAGCCTATTGACAGGGGTCCCCTCGGAGACCCAGTACTTC. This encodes CASSLLTGVPSETQYF.

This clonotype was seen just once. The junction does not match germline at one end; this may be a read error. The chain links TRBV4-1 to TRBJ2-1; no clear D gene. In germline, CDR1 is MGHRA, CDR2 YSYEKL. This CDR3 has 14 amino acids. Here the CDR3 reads CTSSQENGHNEQFF. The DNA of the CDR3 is TGCACCAGCAGCCAAGAGAATGGACACAATGAGCAGTTCTTC.